The entry below gives a single TCR beta chain sequence along with its context. V lost 0 bases to trimming and J lost 2 bases; unmatched junction nucleotides: 7. Germline V gene sequence: CDR1 SGHRS, CDR2 YFSETQ. This CDR3 spans 16 amino acids. These data belong to a study of cytomegalovirus exposure and HLA in healthy donors. Study-level information: HLA-typed donors were the source of approximately 88 million unique TCRs held in an early data release.

PCR employed 60 Vbeta and 13 Jbeta primers. Using immunoSEQ multiplex PCR, the repertoire was profiled, and TCRdb retains in-frame clones only, with some absent. The sample lists approximately 180,000 clones, 72% occurring once. The chain employs TRBV5-1 and TRBJ2-5; TRBD1 matches at 7 bases. The sequence came from a human donor in good health. The sample taken for sequencing was PBMCs. The CDR3 protein is CASSLAGTAGQETQYF. Written as DNA, the CDR3 is TGCGCCAGCAGCTTGGCCGGGACAGCAGGTCAAGAGACCCAGTACTTC.